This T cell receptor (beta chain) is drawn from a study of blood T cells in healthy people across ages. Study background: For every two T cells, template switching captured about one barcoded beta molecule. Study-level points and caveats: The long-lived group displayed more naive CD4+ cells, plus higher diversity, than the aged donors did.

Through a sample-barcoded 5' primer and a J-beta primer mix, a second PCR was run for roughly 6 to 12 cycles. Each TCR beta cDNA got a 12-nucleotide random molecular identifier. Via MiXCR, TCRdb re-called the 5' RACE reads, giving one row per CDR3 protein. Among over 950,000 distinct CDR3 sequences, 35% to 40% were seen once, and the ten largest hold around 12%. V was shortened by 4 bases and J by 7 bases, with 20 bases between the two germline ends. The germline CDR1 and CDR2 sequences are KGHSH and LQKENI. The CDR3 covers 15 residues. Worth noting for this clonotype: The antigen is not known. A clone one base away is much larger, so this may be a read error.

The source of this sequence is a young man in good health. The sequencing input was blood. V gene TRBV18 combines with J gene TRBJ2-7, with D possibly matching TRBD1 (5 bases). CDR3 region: CASSRSTESYNEQYF. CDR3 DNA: TGTGCCAGCTCACGGTCGACAGAATCATACAATGAGCAGTACTTC.